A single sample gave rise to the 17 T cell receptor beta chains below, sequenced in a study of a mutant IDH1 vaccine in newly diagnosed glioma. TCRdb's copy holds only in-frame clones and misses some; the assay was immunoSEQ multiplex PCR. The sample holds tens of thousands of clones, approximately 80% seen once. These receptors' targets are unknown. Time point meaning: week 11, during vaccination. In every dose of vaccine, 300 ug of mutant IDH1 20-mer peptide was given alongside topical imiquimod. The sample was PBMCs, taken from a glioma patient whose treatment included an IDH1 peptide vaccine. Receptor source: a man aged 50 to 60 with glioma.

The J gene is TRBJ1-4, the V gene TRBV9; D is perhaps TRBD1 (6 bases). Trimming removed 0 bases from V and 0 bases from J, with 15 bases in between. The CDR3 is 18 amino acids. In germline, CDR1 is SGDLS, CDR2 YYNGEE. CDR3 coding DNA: TGTGCCAGCAGCGTAGAAGACAGGATGATTGCAACTAATGAAAAACTGTTTTTT. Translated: CASSVEDRMIATNEKLFF. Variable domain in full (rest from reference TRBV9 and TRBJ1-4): DSGVTQTPKHLITATGQRVTLRCSPRSGDLSVYWYQQSLDQGLQFLIQYYNGEERAKGNILERFSAQQFPDLHSELNLSSLELGDSALYFCASSVEDRMIATNEKLFFGSGTQLSVL.

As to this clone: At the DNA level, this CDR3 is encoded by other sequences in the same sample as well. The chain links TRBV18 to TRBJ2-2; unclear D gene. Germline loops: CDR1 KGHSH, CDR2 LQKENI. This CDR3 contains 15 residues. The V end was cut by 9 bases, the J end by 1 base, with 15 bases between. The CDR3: CASSPGYGNTGELFF. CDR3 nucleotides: TGTGCCAGTTCCCCAGGTTACGGGAACACCGGGGAGCTGTTTTTT.

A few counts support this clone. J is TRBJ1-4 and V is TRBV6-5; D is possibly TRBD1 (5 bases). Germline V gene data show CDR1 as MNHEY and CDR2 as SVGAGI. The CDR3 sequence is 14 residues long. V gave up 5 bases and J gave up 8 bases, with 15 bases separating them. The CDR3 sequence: CASSTSGTLEKLFF. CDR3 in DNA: TGTGCCAGCAGTACCTCGGGGACGTTGGAAAAACTGTTTTTT.

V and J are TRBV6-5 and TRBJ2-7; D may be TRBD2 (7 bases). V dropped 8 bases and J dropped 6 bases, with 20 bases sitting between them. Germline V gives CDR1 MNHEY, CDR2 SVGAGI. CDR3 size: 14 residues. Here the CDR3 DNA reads TGTGCCAGCTGGGGGCGGGAGAGAACTCGCGAGCAGTACTTC. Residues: CASWGRERTREQYF.

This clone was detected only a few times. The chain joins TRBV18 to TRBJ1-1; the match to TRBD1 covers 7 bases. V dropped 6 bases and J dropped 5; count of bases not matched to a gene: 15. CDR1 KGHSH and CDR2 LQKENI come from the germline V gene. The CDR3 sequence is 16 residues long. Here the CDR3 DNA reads TGTGCCAGCTCTTACGACAGGGTACCTAACCCGACTGAAGCTTTCTTT. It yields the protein CASSYDRVPNPTEAFF.

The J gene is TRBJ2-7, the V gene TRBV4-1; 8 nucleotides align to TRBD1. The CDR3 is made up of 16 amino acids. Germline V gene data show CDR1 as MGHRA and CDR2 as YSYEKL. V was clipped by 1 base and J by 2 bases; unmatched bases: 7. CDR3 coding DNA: TGCGCCAGCAGCCAAGGGGTCAGGGGGCCCACCTACGAGCAGTACTTC. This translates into CASSQGVRGPTYEQYF.

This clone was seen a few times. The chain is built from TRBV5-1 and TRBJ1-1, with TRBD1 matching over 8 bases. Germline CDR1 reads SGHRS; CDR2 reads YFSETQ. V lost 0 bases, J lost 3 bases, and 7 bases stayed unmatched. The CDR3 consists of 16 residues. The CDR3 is CASSLGQGNKDTEAFF. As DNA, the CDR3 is TGCGCCAGCAGCTTGGGACAGGGGAATAAGGACACTGAAGCTTTCTTT.

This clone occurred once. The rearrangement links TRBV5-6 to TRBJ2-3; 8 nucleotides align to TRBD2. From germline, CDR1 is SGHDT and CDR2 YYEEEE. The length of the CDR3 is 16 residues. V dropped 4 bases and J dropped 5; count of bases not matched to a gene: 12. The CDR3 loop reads CASSILGGGRGDTQYF. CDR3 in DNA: TGTGCCAGCAGCATCTTGGGCGGGGGGCGGGGAGATACGCAGTATTTT.

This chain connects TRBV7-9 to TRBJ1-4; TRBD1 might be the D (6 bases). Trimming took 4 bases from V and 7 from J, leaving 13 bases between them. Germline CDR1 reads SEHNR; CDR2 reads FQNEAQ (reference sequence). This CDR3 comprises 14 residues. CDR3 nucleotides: TGTGCCAGCAGCTCGACAGGCGGCGGTGAAAAACTGTTTTTT. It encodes CASSSTGGGEKLFF.

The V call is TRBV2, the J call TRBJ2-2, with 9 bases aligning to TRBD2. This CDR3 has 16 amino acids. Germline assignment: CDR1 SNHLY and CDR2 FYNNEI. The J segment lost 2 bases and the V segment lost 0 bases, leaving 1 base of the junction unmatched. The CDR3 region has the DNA TGTGCCAGCAGTGAAGCAGCGGGGGGCAACACCGGGGAGCTGTTTTTT. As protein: CASSEAAGGNTGELFF.

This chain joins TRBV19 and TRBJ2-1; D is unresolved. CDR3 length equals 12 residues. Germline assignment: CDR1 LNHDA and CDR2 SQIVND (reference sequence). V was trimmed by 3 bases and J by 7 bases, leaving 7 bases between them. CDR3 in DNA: TGTGCCAGTAGTATGGCAGTGAATGAGCAGTTCTTC. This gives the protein CASSMAVNEQFF.

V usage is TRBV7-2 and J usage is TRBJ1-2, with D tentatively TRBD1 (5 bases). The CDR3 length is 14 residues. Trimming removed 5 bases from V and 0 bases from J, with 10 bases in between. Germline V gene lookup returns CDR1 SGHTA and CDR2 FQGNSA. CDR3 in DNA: TGTGCCAGCAGCGCGACAGCCGCTAACTATGGCTACACCTTC. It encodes CASSATAANYGYTF.

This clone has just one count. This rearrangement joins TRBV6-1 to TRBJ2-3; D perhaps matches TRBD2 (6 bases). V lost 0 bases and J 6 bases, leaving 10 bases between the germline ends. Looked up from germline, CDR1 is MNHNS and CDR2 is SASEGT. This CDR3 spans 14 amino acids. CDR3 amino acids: CASSEAEGGDTQYF. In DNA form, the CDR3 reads TGTGCCAGCAGTGAAGCGGAGGGCGGGGATACGCAGTATTTT.

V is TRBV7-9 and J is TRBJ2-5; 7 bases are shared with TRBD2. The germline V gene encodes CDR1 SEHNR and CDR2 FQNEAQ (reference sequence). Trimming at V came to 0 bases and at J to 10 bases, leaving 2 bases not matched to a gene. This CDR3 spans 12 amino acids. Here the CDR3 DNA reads TGTGCCAGCAGCTTAGCGACGGGGGGCCAGTACTTC. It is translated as CASSLATGGQYF.

As DNA, the CDR3 is TGTGCCAGCAGGAGAGGGGACACTGAAGCTTTCTTT. It encodes CASRRGDTEAFF. This chain joins TRBV6-1 and TRBJ1-1; the D gene is possibly TRBD1 (5 bases). V was pared by 6 bases and J by 3 bases, with 8 bases between. CDR3 length: 12 amino acids. Looked up from germline, CDR1 is MNHNS and CDR2 is SASEGT.

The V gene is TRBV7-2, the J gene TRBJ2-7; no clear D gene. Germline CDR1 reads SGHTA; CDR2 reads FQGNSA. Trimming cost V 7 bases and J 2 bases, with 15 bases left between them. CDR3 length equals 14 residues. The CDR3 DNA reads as TGTGCCAGCACCTCTTCTGGCCTTACCTACGAGCAGTACTTC. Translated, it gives CASTSSGLTYEQYF.

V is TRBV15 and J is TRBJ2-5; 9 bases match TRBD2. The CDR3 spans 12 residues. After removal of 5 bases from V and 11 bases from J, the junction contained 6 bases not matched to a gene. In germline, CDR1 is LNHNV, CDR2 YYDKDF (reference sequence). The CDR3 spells CATSSSGASQYF. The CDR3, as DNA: TGTGCCACCAGCTCTAGCGGGGCATCGCAGTACTTC. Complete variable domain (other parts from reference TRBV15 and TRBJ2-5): DAMVIQNPRYQVTQFGKPVTLSCSQTLNHNVMYWYQQKSSQAPKLLFHYYDKDFNNEADTPDNFQSRRPNTSFCFLDIRSPGLGDTAMYLCATSSSGASQYFGPGTRLLVL.